This T cell receptor beta chain was captured by sequencing in a study of blood T cell repertoires in COVID-19. Study overall: Acute and convalescent COVID-19 specimens originated in the United States, Italy and Spain. The analysed material was cDNA or gDNA that came from T cells, B-cell-depleted T cells, or PBMCs.

V was pared by 4 bases and J by 10 bases, with 8 bases of the junction left unmatched. The V gene's germline CDR1 is MNHEY and CDR2 SVGAGI. This CDR3 comprises 13 residues. The table came from immunoSEQ multiplex PCR; TCRdb's copy has only in-frame clones and leaves some out. This sample has over 250,000 clones, with 80% to 90% found just once. Seattle's cohort entered during active infection and was followed longitudinally. This rearrangement joins TRBV6-5 to TRBJ2-3, with 7 nucleotides matching TRBD1. This clonotype was obtained from a woman aged 45-65 years with COVID-19, enrolled during active disease. Sequences were obtained from peripheral blood. CDR3 residues: CASSLGQVLAQYF. The CDR3, as DNA: TGTGCCAGCAGTTTAGGACAGGTGCTCGCGCAGTATTTT.